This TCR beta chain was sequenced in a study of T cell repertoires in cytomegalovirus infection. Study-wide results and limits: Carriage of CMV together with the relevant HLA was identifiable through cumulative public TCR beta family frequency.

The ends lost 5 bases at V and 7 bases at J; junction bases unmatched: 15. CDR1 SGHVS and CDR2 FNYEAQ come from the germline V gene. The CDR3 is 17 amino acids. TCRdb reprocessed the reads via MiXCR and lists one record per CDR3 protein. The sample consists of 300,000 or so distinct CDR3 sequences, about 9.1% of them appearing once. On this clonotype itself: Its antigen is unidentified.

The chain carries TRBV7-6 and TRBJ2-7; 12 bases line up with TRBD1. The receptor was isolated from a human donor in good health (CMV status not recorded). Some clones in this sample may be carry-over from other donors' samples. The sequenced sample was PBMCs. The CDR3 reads CASSPILWGQGAEEQYF. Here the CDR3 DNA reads TGTGCCAGCAGCCCCATCCTCTGGGGACAGGGGGCGGAGGAGCAGTACTTC.